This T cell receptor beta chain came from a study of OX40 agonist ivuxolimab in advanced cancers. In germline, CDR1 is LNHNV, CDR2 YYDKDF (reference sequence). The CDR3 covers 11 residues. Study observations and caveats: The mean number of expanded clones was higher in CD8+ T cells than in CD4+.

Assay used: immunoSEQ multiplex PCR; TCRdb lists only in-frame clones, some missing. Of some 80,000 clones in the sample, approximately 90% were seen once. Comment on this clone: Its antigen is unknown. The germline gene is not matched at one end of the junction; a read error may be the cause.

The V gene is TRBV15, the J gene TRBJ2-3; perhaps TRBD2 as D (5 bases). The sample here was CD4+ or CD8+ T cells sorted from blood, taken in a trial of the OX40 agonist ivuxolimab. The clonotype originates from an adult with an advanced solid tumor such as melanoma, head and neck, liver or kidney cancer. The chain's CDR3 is CATSRGGLVHF. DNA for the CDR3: TGTGCCACCAGCAGAGGCGGGCTAGTGCACTTT.